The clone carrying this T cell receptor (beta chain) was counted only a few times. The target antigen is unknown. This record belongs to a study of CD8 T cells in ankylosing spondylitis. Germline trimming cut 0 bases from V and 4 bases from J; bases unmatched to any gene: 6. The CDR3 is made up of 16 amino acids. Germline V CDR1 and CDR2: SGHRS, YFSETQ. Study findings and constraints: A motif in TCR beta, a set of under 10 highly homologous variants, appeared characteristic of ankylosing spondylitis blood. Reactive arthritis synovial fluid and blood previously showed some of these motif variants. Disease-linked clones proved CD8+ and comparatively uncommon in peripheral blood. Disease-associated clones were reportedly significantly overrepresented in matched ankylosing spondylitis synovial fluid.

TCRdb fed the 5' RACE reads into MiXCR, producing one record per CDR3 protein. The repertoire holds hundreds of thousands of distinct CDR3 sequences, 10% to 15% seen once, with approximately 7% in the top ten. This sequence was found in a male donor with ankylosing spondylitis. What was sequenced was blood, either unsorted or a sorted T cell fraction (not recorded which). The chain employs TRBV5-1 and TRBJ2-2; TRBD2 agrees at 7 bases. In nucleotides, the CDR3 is TGCGCCAGCAGCTTGGTCGCGGGAGTCGTCACCGGGGAGCTGTTTTTT. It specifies CASSLVAGVVTGELFF.